This T cell receptor (beta chain) is from a study of somatic mutations in cytotoxic T cells in rheumatoid arthritis. At the level of the study: Patient blood (around 30 ml EDTA) was taken immediately after diagnosis and before treatment.

CDR3 length: 15 residues. Trimming removed 6 bases at V and 2 bases at J, with 15 bases between. Germline V CDR1 and CDR2: SGHNT, YENEEA. In the authors' methods: Some patient CD8+ clones were larger than 1%, and these rarely matched published virus-specific TCRB sequences. Using immunoSEQ multiplex PCR, the repertoire was profiled, and TCRdb retains in-frame clones only, with some absent. V, J and clone size reflect that table, while D and trimming were determined from the DNA. Of fewer than 40,000 clones listed, 75% to 85% were seen once; the top ten hold 8.4%. The receptor's source is an adult with rheumatoid arthritis. Sequencing input: CD8+ T cells sorted from blood. This sequence joins TRBV11-3 and TRBJ2-3, with D possibly matching TRBD2 (6 bases). CDR3 nucleotides: TGTGCCAGCAGATCTCGGGACTCTCACACAGATACGCAGTATTTT. Its protein product is CASRSRDSHTDTQYF.